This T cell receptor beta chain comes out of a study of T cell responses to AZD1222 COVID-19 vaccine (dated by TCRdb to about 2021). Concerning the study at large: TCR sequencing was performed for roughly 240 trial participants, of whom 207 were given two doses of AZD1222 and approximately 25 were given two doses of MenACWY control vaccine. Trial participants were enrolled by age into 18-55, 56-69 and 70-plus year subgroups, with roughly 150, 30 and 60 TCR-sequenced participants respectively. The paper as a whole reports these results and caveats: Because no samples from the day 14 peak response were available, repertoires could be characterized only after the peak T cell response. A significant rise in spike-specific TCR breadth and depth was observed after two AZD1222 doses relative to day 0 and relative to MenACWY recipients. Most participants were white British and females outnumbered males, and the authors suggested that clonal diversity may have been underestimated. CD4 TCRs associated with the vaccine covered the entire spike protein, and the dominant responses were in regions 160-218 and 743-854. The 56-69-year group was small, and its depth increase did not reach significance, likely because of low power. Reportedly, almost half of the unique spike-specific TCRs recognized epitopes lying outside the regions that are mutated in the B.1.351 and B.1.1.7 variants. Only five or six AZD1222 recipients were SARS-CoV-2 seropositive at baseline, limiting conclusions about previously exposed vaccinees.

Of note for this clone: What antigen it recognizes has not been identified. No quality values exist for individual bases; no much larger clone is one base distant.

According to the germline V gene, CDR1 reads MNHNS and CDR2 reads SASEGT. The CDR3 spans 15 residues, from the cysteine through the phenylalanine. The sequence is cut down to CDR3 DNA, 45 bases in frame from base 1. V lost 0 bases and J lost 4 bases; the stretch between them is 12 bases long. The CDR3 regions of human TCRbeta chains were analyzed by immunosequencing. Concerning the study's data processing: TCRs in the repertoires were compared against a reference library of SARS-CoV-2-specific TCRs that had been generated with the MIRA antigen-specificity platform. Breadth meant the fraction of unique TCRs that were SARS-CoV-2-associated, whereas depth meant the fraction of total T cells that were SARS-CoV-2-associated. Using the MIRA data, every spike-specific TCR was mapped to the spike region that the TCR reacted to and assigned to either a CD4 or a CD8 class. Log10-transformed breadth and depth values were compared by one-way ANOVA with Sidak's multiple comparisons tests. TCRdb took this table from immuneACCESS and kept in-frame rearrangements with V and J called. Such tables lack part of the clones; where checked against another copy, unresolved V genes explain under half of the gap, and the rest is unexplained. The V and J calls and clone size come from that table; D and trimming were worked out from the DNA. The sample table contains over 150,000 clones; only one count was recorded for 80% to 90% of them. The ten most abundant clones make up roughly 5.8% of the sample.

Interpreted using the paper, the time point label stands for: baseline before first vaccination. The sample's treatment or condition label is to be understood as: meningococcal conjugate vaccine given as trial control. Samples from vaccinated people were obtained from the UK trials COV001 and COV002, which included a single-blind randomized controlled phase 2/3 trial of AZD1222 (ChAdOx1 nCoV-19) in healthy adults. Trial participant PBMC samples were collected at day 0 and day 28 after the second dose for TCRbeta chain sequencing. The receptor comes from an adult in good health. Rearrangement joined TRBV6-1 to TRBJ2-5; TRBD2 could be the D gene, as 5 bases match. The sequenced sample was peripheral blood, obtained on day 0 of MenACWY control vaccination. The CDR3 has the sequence CASSEASGGLETQYF. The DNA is TGTGCCAGCAGTGAAGCGAGTGGCGGGTTAGAGACCCAGTACTTC.